What follows is one T cell receptor beta chain and its context. Its recognized antigen is unknown. The sample holds no much larger clone one base away, and base qualities are not on file. These data belong to a study of cytomegalovirus exposure and HLA in healthy donors (dated by TCRdb to 2017 to 2019). Background on the whole study: An earlier analysis of a few hundred of the donors reported roughly 300 Gb of sequence data and 117 million unique TCR beta sequences obtained from 180 million or so T cells. A later analysis re-analyzed previously published TCR beta repertoires from several hundred donors and added high-resolution HLA genotyping to study TCR occurrence patterns. On average, approximately 250,000 unique TCR beta nucleotide sequences were sequenced per donor among 350 to 400 genotyped donors of the cohort, with about 17% of those sequences being non-productive. Every repertoire in the discovery cohort had been generated on one and the same sequencing platform. Alongside the repertoire data, information on donor age, sex, ethnicity and CMV serostatus was compiled. The genetic ancestry cluster associated with self-reported Caucasian donors included 81% of the 398 genotyped donors. A later genetic analysis took genome-wide SNP genotypes for about 55% of the 666 donors and used that subset as a discovery cohort. The study used immunosequencing to profile the T cell repertoires of more than 650 subjects and linked those repertoires to cytomegalovirus serostatus. The number of donors typed differed by locus, with about 629-630 for A, B, C, DRB1 and DQB1, roughly 520 for DQA1, some 570 for DPA1, and 400 to 490 for DPB1. The later analysis used no new phenotypic data to find candidate immune exposures, relying instead on TCR beta sequences and their occurrence across donors. In an earlier analysis of 500 to 650 of the donors, high-throughput TCR beta sequencing was used to judge whether each TCR beta V gene segment behaved as functional or pseudogenic. In addition to the first cohort of hundreds of subjects, a separate validation cohort of 100 to 150 different subjects was used. Around 320 gigabases of sequencing data and roughly 90 million unique TCR sequences were included in an early release covering over 600 HLA-typed donors. The study combined high-throughput TCR immunosequencing, statistical association of individual TCRs with disease status, and machine learning to predict cytomegalovirus infection status. Four to six DR-DQ haplotypes were handled as single units for association and clustering, since linkage in the cohort was strong. The aim of the study was to test whether cataloging public T cell receptors could identify signatures of past pathogen exposure. HLA typing covered class I and class II loci at four-digit resolution.

The cohort was made up of about 670 healthy bone marrow donors. All cohort members were sampled while nominally healthy, although unrecorded immune exposures were likely present. The donor tested CMV seropositive, placing the donor among the 250 to 350 seropositive members of the cohort. Every donor gave a peripheral blood sample, and the peripheral blood mononuclear cells from that sample were used for TCR beta sequencing. Genomic DNA extraction from the blood cell samples was performed with the Qiagen DNeasy Blood Extraction Kit. The library was produced with the immunoSEQ multiplex PCR assay. The multiplex PCR relied on a mix of 60 forward primers for TCR Vbeta segments and 13 reverse primers for TCR Jbeta segments. The CDR3 region of rearranged TCR beta genes was amplified from genomic DNA by a multiplex PCR assay. Amplified TCR beta libraries were sequenced as 87-base-pair reads on the Illumina HiSeq System. The authors' pipeline ran thus. A later analysis counted tens of millions of unique TCR beta chains across the approximately 700 repertoires, and around 9.9 million of these chains were shared by at least two donors. To remove PCR and sequencing errors, raw reads were error-corrected and collapsed into unique sequences using a nearest-neighbor algorithm that merged closely related sequences. Alignment of CDR3 sequences to IMGT reference sequences was used to assign V, D and J gene segments. For a sequence to be retained, a match of at least six nucleotides to both a V gene segment and a J gene segment was required. A rearrangement was called productive if the CDR3 had no stop codons and remained in frame with V and J, and every other rearrangement was called non-productive. CDR3 was defined according to IMGT convention as the region running from the second conserved V-encoded cysteine to the conserved J-encoded phenylalanine. Sequences without an unambiguous match to a single V gene segment were excluded from the earlier analysis of over 500 of the donors. In an earlier analysis of some 590 of the donors, a V segment was called functional when productive rearrangements were above 56.7%, and segregating when the standard deviation between donors exceeded 5%. A statistical classification framework was built for diagnosing cytomegalovirus status from the catalog of TCR beta chain sequences. V and J gene assignment, in a later analysis, came from comparing TCR nucleotide sequences with IMGT/GENE-DB human TR gene sequences. Using the TCRdist pipeline, a later analysis assigned CDR3 sequences along with most-parsimonious VDJ recombination scenarios. A later analysis defined each TCR beta chain by its CDR3 amino acid sequence plus V-gene family, and excluded reads lacking a unique V-gene family. As a way to deal with suspected cross-contamination and a sequencing artifact, a later analysis dropped nearly 600 nucleotide sequences that were highly shared and had low generation probability. For each public chain, a later analysis derived a clonal expansion index from normalized ranks of inferred template counts within each repertoire. A later analysis computed generation probabilities with a VDJ recombination model fitted to out-of-frame rearrangements, and checked the results against IGoR. Hypergeometric tests were used in a later analysis to score TCR-TCR, TCR-HLA and TCR-CMV co-occurrence, with a repertoire-size bias correction applied to the TCR pairs. False discovery rates were estimated in a later analysis by permuting HLA or CMV assignments 20 times. A later analysis grouped co-occurring TCRs with DBSCAN, adding TCRdist sequence similarity when clustering within HLA-allele-positive subsets. Co-occurrence clustering excluded repertoires with fewer than 30,000 or more than 120,000 public chains, plus five with anomalous nucleotide sharing. TCRdb carries this immuneACCESS record with in-frame sequences only. Its versions omit some clonotypes, under half of them owing to an unresolved V gene in the studies checked, with the rest unexplained. That table gives V, J and clone size, and the DNA gave D and trimming. This sample has about 160,000 clones in its table, and 60% to 80% of those were observed once. The ten most abundant clones make up 0.85% to 1% of the sample.

The investigation overall reported the following: Linkage disequilibrium might explain the correlated functional status among segregating V segments, but an unknown experimental factor could not be excluded. In the study, some 160 TCR beta chains were listed as associated with cytomegalovirus. Several of the top co-occurrence clusters appeared to be linked to parvovirus B19, influenza, CMV and Epstein-Barr virus, according to a later analysis. Only TCR beta chains were sequenced in this cohort, and the absence of alpha or paired-chain data limited detectable features. A later genetic analysis associated a missense DCLRE1C variant with V-gene and J-gene trimming of TCR beta chains, and an independent cohort replicated the association. Most TCR sequences were observed very rarely across donors, whereas some public TCRs were present in many individuals. Because HLA typing was unavailable for some donors at each locus, only the typed subset was used in association tests. Because counts were too low, about 15 rarely observed V segments, including chromosome 9 orphons, were left out of the earlier analysis of about 500 of the donors. Strong co-occurrence of HLA alleles, especially DR and DQ, made assigning TCR associations to individual alleles difficult. In both the original and validation cohorts, the classifier was reported to diagnose cytomegalovirus status with high specificity and sensitivity. Most CMV-associated TCR beta chains appeared to be HLA-restricted in a later analysis, and the HLA associations seemed to be driven largely by CMV exposure. The presence/absence analyses assumed that sequencing depth was roughly uniform across donors, and that assumption may not be true. A further reported finding was that TCR beta sequences accurately predicted the HLA-A and HLA-B alleles for most subjects in the first cohort. A later genetic analysis reported fewer N-insertions in productive TCRs among donors in an Asian-associated ancestry cluster than the approximately 670-donor mean. A cluster of highly shared sequence variants was judged likely to represent a technical artifact of the sequencing pipeline. In a later analysis, over 15,000 TCR beta sequences were associated with specific HLA alleles at a false discovery rate of 0.05. In a later analysis, the rate of TCR association differed among HLA loci, with DRB1 alleles having the most associated TCRs and HLA-C alleles having the fewest. According to the authors, the approach could potentially be generalized to other disease states and immunological phenotypes. In vitro tests confirmed that a few of the cytomegalovirus-associated TCR beta chains recognize cytomegalovirus antigens. In an earlier analysis of some 550 of the donors, most TCR beta V segments were observed in productive rearrangements about 87% or about 30% of the time, broadly matching IMGT annotations. A later analysis found that HLA-associated TCR beta chains were more clonally expanded and had lower generation probabilities than equally common non-associated chains. For the cohort, immune exposure information was limited to CMV serostatus.

The material sequenced was PBMCs. The receptor was isolated from a woman in her 50s in good health and CMV-seropositive.

Here the CDR3 is given as CASSRQGSGNTIYF. Read as DNA, the sequence is TGTGCCAGCAGTAGACAGGGCTCTGGAAACACCATATATTTT. The chain employs TRBV2 and TRBJ1-3, with 7 junctional bases fitting TRBD1. The germline V gene gives CDR1 as SNHLY and CDR2 as FYNNEI. Trimming takes 5 bases off V and 0 bases off J; junction bases not matched to a gene: 1. The CDR3 contains 14 residues, cysteine and phenylalanine counted. The retained sequence is limited to the CDR3, 42 bases, with the frame set at the first base.